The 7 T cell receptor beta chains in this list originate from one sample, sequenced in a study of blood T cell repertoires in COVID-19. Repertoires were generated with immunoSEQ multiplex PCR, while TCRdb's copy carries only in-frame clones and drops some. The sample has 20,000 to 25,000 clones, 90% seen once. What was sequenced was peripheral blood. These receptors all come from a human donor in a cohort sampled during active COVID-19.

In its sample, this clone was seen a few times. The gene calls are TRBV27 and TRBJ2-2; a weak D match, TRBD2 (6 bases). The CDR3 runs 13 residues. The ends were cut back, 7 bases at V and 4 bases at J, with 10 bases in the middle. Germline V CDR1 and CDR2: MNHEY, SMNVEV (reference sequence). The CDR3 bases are TGTGCCAGCAAGATGGGGGGCACCGGGGAGCTGTTTTTT. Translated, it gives CASKMGGTGELFF.

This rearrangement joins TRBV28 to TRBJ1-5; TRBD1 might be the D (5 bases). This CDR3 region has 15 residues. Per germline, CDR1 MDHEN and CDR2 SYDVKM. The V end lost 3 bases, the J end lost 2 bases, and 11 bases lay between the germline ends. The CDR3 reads CASSLGPGGNQPQHF. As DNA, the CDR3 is TGTGCCAGCAGTTTGGGGCCGGGAGGCAATCAGCCCCAGCATTTT.

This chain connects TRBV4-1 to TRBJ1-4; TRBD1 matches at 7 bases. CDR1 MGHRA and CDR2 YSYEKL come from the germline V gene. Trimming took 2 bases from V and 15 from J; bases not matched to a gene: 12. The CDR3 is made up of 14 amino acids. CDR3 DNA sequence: TGCGCCAGCAGCCAACCTTTCGACAGGGATATTATGTTTTTT. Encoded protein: CASSQPFDRDIMFF.

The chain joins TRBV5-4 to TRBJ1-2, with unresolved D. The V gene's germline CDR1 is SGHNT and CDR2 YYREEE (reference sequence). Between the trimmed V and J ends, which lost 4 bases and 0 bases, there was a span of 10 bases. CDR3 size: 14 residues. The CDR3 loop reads CASSGPGANYGYTF. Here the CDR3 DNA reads TGTGCCAGCAGCGGCCCGGGTGCTAACTATGGCTACACCTTC.

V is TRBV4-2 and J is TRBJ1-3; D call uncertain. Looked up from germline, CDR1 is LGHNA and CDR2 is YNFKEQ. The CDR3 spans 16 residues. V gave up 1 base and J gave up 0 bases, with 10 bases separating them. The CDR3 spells CASSQAGVSSGNTIYF. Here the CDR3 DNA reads TGTGCCAGCAGCCAAGCCGGGGTTAGCTCTGGAAACACCATATATTTT.

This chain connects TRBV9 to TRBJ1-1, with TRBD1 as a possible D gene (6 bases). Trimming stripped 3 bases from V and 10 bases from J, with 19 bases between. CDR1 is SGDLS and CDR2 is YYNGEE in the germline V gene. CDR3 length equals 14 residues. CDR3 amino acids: CASSASSETGGAFF. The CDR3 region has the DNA TGTGCCAGCAGCGCCTCCTCAGAGACAGGAGGAGCTTTCTTT. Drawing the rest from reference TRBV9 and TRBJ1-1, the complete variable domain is DSGVTQTPKHLITATGQRVTLRCSPRSGDLSVYWYQQSLDQGLQFLIQYYNGEERAKGNILERFSAQQFPDLHSELNLSSLELGDSALYFCASSASSETGGAFFGQGTRLTVV.

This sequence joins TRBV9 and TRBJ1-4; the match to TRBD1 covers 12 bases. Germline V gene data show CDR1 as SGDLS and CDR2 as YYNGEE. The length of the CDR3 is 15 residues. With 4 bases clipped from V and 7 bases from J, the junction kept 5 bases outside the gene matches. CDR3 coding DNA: TGTGCCAGCAGCCCGGGACAGGGGGCGATTGAAAAACTGTTTTTT. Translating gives CASSPGQGAIEKLFF.